This T cell receptor (beta chain) came from a study of CD8 T cells in Susac syndrome. The study's findings and limits: The study's TCR sequencing and HLA analysis drew on a certain number of individuals. That number was acknowledged as relatively small.

Remarks on this clonotype: Its target is unknown.

The V gene's germline CDR1 is LGHDT and CDR2 YNNKEL (reference sequence). This CDR3 has 18 amino acids. V lost 2 bases to trimming and J lost 0 bases; unmatched junction nucleotides: 9. Random hexamers were used to reverse transcribe roughly 0.45 to 1 ug of RNA. Each CDR3 protein is one row after TCRdb ran MiXCR on the immunoSEQ multiplex PCR reads. The profile shows around 71,000 distinct CDR3 sequences, about 92% of them singletons. The sequencing input was CD4+ T cells from PBMCs. This sequence joins TRBV3-1 and TRBJ1-4; 7 nucleotides line up with TRBD1. The receptor was isolated from a human donor with Susac syndrome. The CDR3 is CASSQYPGQLSTNEKLFF. In nucleotides, the CDR3 is TGTGCCAGCAGCCAATATCCGGGACAGCTTTCAACTAATGAAAAACTGTTTTTT. The full variable domain, with the rest looked up from reference TRBV3-1 and TRBJ1-4, is DTAVSQTPKYLVTQMGNDKSIKCEQNLGHDTMYWYKQDSKKFLKIMFSYNNKELIINETVPNRFSPKSPDKAHLNLHINSLELGDSAVYFCASSQYPGQLSTNEKLFFGSGTQLSVL.